The 7 T cell receptor beta chains reported below all come from one sample, sequenced in a study of lymphopenia after photon versus proton radiotherapy (dated by TCRdb to between 2018 and 2021). Library construction relied on the immunoSEQ multiplex PCR assay. In its TCRdb copy, this immuneACCESS table keeps in-frame sequences only and misses some clones. Where compared with another copy, unresolved V genes explain less than half of these, and the others have no known cause. The sample has around 59,000 clones on record, about 81% of them singletons. The ten largest clones capture around 2% of the sample. Sequences were derived from peripheral blood, sampled from a patient treated with proton-based radiotherapy. These receptor sequences come from a man in his sixties with pancreatic cancer.

In its sample, this clone was seen once. The chain employs TRBV4-1 and TRBJ2-1; 9 nucleotides agree with TRBD2. This CDR3 is built from 14 residues. CDR1 and CDR2 from the germline V gene are MGHRA and YSYEKL. V lost 1 base to trimming and J lost 10 bases; unmatched junction nucleotides: 5. The CDR3, as DNA: TGCGCCAGCAGCCAAGGGTTGCGGGAGGGGGAGCAGTTCTTC. This translates into CASSQGLREGEQFF.

V gene TRBV5-1 combines with J gene TRBJ1-3, with TRBD1 matching 12 bases. J gave up 0 bases and V 4 bases, and 8 bases lay outside the gene matches. This CDR3 spans 18 amino acids. The germline CDR1 and CDR2 sequences are SGHRS and YFSETQ. The CDR3 DNA is TGCGCCAGCAGCACCGGGACAGGGGGCTTACACTCTGGAAACACCATATATTTT. Translating it yields CASSTGTGGLHSGNTIYF.

The chain combines TRBV5-1 with TRBJ2-7, with a possible D match to TRBD2 (6 bases). The germline gives CDR1 SGHRS, CDR2 YFSETQ. V was trimmed by 0 bases and J by 1 base, leaving 14 bases between them. The length of the CDR3 is 16 residues. For the CDR3, the DNA is TGCGCCAGCAGCTTGGAGGCTAGCGAATTTTCCTACGAGCAGTACTTC. This codes for CASSLEASEFSYEQYF.

In this sample, this clone turned up a few times. This sequence joins TRBV19 and TRBJ2-1; 13 bases fit TRBD2. This CDR3 region has 19 residues. Germline lookup yields CDR1 LNHDA and CDR2 SQIVND (reference sequence). The J segment lost 0 bases and the V segment lost 7 bases, leaving 12 bases of the junction unmatched. The CDR3 nucleotides are TGTGCCAGTACCCCTACGGGGGGACTAGCGGGGCCCTCCTACAATGAGCAGTTCTTC. Encoded protein: CASTPTGGLAGPSYNEQFF.

This chain joins TRBV11-3 and TRBJ2-2; 15 bases map to TRBD2. V shed 5 bases, J shed 6 bases, and the junction held 7 bases outside the gene matches. In germline, CDR1 is SGHNT, CDR2 YENEEA. The CDR3 has 17 amino acids. Here the CDR3 reads CASSLWTSGRAPGELFF. The CDR3 bases are TGTGCCAGCAGCCTTTGGACTAGCGGGAGGGCCCCCGGGGAGCTGTTTTTT.

The V and J genes are TRBV28 and TRBJ2-4; TRBD2 matches 14 bases. From germline, CDR1 is MDHEN and CDR2 SYDVKM. Trimming at V came to 5 bases and at J to 11 bases, leaving 5 bases not matched to a gene. The CDR3 consists of 14 residues. The CDR3 bases are TGTGCCAGCAGTATGGGACTAGCGGGAGCACTTCAGTACTTC. This translates into CASSMGLAGALQYF.

This clone was found once. The chain recombines TRBV7-8 with TRBJ2-3; 11 bases align to TRBD2. Germline-derived CDR1 and CDR2 are SGHVS and FQNEAQ. CDR3 length: 19 residues. V gave up 2 bases and J gave up 4 bases; unmatched junction bases: 14. The CDR3 here is CASSLITGTSGGGADTQYF. The CDR3 coding sequence is TGTGCCAGCAGCTTAATAACCGGGACTAGCGGAGGTGGGGCAGATACGCAGTATTTT.